This TCR beta chain was obtained from a study of shared clonotypes between healthy human individuals. The donors were all Caucasian adults (living in Nashville, Tennessee). Some clones are missing from TCRdb's copy, which holds only in-frame ones; the method was immunoSEQ multiplex PCR. The sample yields 400,000 to 550,000 clones, around 80% seen once. Trimming took 2 bases from V and 0 from J, leaving 5 bases between them. The CDR3 contains 14 residues. CDR1 and CDR2 from the germline V gene are SGDLS and YYNGEE. The sample taken for sequencing was PBMCs. The rearrangement joins TRBV9 to TRBJ2-2, with D hard to call. The TCR sequence derives from a woman in her thirties or forties in good health. Some clones in this sample may be carry-over from other donors' samples. The CDR3 loop is CASSVPTNTGELFF. The DNA for the CDR3 is TGTGCCAGCAGCGTCCCGACGAACACCGGGGAGCTGTTTTTT.